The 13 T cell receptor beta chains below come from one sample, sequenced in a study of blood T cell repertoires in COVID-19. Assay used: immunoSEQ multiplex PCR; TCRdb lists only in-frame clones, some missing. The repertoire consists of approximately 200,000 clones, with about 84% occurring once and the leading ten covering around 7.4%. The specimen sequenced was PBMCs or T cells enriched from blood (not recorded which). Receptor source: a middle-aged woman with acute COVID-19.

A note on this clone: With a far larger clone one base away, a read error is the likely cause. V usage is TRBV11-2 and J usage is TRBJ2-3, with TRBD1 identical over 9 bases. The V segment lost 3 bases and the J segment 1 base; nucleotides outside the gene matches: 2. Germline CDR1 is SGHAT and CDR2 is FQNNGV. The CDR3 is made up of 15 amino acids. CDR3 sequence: CASSFWTGGTDTQYF. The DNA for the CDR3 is TGTGCCAGCAGCTTTTGGACAGGGGGCACAGATACGCAGTATTTT.

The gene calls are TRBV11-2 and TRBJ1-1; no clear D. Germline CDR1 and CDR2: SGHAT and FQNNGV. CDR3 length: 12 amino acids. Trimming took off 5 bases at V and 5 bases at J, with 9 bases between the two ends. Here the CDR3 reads CASSRTGTEAFF. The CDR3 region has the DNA TGTGCCAGCAGCCGGACTGGGACTGAAGCTTTCTTT.

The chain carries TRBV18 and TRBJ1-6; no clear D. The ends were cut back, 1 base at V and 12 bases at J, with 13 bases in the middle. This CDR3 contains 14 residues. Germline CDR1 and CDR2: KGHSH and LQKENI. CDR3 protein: CASSPLVDRGPLHF. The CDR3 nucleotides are TGTGCCAGCTCACCACTGGTGGATCGGGGACCCCTCCACTTT.

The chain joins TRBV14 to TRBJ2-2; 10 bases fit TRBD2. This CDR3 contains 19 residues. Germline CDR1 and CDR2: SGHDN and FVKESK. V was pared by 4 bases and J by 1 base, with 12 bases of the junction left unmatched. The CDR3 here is CASSPRRGSGGQNTGELFF. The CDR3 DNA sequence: TGTGCCAGCAGCCCTCGTCGCGGTAGCGGGGGGCAGAACACCGGGGAGCTGTTTTTT.

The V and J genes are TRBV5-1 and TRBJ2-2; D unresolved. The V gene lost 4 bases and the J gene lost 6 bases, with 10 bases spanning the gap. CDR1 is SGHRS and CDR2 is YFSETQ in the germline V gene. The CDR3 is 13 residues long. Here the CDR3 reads CASSDKVAGELFF. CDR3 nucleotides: TGCGCCAGCAGCGACAAGGTGGCCGGGGAGCTGTTTTTT.

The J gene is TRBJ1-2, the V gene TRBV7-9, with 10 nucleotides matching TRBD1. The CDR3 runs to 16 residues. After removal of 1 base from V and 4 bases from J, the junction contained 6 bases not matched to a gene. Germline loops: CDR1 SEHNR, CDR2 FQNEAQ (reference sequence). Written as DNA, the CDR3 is TGTGCCAGCAGCTTAGGGACAGGGGGGTTCCTCTATGGCTACACCTTC. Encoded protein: CASSLGTGGFLYGYTF. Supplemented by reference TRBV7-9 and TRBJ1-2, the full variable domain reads DTGVSQNPRHKITKRGQNVTFRCDPISEHNRLYWYRQTLGQGPEFLTYFQNEAQLEKSRLLSDRFSAERPKGSFSTLEIQRTEQGDSAMYLCASSLGTGGFLYGYTFGSGTRLTVV.

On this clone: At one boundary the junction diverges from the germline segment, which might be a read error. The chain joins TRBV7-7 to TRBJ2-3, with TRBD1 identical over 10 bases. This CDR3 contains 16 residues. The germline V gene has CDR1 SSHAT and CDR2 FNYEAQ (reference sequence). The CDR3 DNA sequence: TGTGCTAGCAGCTTAGGGACAGGGGCCCTCACAGATACGCAGTATTTT. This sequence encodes CASSLGTGALTDTQYF. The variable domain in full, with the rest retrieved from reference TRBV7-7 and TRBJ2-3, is GAGVSQSPRYKVTKRGQDVTLRCDPISSHATLYWYQQALGQGPEFLTYFNYEAQPDKSGLPSDRFSAERPEGSISTLTIQRTEQRDSAMYRCASSLGTGALTDTQYFGPGTRLTVL.

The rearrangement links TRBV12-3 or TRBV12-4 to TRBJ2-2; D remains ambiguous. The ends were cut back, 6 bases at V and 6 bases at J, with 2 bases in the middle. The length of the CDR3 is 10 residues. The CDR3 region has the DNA TGTGCCAGCAGCGCCGGGGAGCTGTTTTTT. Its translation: CASSAGELFF.

CDR3 residues: CASRAGTGGSNRKKLFF. CDR3 bases: TGTGCCAGTAGGGCCGGGACAGGGGGCTCCAACAGGAAAAAACTGTTTTTT. The chain links TRBV19 to TRBJ1-4; TRBD1 aligns across 12 bases. Unmatched junction bases numbered 14, after V lost 6 bases and J lost 9 bases. The CDR3 is 17 amino acids. Germline loops: CDR1 LNHDA, CDR2 SQIVND (reference sequence).

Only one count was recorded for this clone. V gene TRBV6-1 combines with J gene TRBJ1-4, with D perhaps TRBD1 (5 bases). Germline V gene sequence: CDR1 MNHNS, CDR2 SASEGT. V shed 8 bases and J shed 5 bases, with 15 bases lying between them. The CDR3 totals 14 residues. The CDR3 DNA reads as TGTGCCAGCGGCCAACAGGATTTGAATGAAAAACTGTTTTTT. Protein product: CASGQQDLNEKLFF.

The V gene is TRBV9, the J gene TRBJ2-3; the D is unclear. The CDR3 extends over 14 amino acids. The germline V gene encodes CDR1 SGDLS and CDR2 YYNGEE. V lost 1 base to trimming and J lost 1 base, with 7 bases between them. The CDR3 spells CASSVLPGTDTQYF. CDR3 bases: TGTGCCAGCAGCGTATTGCCAGGCACAGATACGCAGTATTTT.

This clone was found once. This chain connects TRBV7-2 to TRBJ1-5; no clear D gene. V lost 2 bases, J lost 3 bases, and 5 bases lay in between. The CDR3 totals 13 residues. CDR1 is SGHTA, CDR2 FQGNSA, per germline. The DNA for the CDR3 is TGTGCCAGCAGCTTACAGTACAATCAGCCCCAGCATTTT. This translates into CASSLQYNQPQHF.

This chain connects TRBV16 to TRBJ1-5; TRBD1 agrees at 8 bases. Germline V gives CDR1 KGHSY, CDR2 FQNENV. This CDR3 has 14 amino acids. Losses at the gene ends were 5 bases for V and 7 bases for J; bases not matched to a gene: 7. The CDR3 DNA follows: TGTGCCAGCAGCTATACAGGGGGGCAGCAGCCCCAGCATTTT. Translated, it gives CASSYTGGQQPQHF. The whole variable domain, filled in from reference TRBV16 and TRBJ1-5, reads GEEVAQTPKHLVRGEGQKAKLYCAPIKGHSYVFWYQQVLKNEFKFLISFQNENVFDETGMPKERFSAKCLPNSPCSLEIQATKLEDSAVYFCASSYTGGQQPQHFGDGTRLSIL.